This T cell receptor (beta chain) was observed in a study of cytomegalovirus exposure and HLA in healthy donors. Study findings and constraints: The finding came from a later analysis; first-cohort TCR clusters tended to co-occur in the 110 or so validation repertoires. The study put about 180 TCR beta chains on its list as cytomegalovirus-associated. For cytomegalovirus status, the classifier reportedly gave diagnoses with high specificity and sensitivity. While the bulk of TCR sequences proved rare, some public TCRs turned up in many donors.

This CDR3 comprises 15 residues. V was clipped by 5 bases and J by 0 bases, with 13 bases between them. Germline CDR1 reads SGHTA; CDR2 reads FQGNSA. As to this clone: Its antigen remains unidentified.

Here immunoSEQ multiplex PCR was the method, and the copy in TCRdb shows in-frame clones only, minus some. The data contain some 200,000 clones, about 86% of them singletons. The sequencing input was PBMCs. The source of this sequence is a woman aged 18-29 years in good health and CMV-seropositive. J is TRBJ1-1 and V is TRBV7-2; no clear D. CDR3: CASSQYTVLNTEAFF. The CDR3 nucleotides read TGTGCCAGCAGCCAGTATACAGTTTTGAACACTGAAGCTTTCTTT.